This TCR beta chain is drawn from a study of OX40 agonist ivuxolimab in advanced cancers. The overall study: Patients' therapy was ivuxolimab, an antibody that acts as an agonist of OX40 (CD134). Ivuxolimab was administered intravenously to patients at 0.01 to 10 mg/kg every 2 weeks.

Using immunoSEQ multiplex PCR, the repertoire was profiled, and TCRdb retains in-frame clones only, with some absent. The table shows 68,000 or so clones, with about 82% occurring only once. The CDR3 spans 15 residues. CDR1 is LGHNA, CDR2 YSLEER, per germline. Trimming left V 1 base short and J 8 bases short, with 15 bases between. The TCR sequence derives from an adult with an advanced solid tumor such as melanoma, head and neck, liver or kidney cancer. The sample here was CD4+ or CD8+ T cells sorted from blood, taken in a trial of the OX40 agonist ivuxolimab. J is TRBJ2-1 and V is TRBV4-3; D remains unclear. Here the CDR3 DNA reads TGCGCCAGCAGCCAAGGACAAAATCAGGTGGATGAGCAGTTCTTC. Protein product: CASSQGQNQVDEQFF.